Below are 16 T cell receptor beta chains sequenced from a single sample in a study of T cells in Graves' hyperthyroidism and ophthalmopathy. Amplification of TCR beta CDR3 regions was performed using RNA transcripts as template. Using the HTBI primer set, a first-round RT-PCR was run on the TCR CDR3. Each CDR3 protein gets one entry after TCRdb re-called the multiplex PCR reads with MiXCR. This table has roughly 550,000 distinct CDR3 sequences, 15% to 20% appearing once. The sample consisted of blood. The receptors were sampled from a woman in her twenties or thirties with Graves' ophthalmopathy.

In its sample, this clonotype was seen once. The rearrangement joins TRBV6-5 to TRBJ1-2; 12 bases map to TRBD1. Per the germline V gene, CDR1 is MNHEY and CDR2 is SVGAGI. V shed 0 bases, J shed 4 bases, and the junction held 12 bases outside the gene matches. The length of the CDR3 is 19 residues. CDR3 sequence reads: CASSYSTGTGGRLSYGYTF. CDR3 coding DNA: TGTGCCAGCAGTTACTCGACAGGGACAGGGGGCCGTTTGAGCTATGGCTACACCTTC.

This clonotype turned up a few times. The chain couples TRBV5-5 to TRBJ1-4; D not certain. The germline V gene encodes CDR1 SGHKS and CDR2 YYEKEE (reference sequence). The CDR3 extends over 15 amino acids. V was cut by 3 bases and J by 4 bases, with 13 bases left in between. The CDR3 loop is CASSSKTVINEKLFF. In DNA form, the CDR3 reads TGTGCCAGCAGCTCAAAAACAGTTATTAATGAAAAACTGTTTTTT.

CDR3 in DNA: TGTGCCAGCAGCGTAGGAGCTCTGGCTAGCGGGTCGGACATTCAGTACTTC. It encodes CASSVGALASGSDIQYF. The chain combines TRBV9 with TRBJ2-4, with 8 bases lining up with TRBD2. Germline values: CDR1 SGDLS, CDR2 YYNGEE. V trimming: 0 bases; J trimming: 8 bases; junction bases outside the gene matches: 13. The CDR3 has 17 residues.

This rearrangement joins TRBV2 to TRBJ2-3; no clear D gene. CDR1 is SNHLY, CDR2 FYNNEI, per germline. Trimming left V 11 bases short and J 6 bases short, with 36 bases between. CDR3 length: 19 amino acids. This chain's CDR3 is CAGSEDSLIQKGWVDTQYF. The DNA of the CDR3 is TGTGCCGGTAGTGAAGATTCCCTGATCCAGAAGGGATGGGTGGATACGCAGTATTTT.

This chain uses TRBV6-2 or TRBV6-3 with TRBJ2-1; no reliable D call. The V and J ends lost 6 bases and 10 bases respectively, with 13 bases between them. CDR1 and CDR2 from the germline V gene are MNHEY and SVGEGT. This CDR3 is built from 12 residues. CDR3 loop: CASSYHRAEQFF. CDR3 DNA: TGTGCCAGCAGCTACCACCGGGCGGAGCAGTTCTTC.

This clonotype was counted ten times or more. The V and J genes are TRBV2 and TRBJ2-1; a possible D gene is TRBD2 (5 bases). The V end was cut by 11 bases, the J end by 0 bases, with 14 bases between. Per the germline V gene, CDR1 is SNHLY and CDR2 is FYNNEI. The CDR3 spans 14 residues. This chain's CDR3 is CAGGYLSSYNEQFF. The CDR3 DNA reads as TGTGCCGGAGGTTACCTCAGCTCCTACAATGAGCAGTTCTTC. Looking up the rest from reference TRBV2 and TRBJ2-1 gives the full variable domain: EPEVTQTPSHQVTQMGQEVILRCVPISNHLYFYWYRQILGQKVEFLVSFYNNEISEKSEIFDDQFSVERPDGSNFTLKIRSTKLEDSAMYFCAGGYLSSYNEQFFGPGTRLTVL.

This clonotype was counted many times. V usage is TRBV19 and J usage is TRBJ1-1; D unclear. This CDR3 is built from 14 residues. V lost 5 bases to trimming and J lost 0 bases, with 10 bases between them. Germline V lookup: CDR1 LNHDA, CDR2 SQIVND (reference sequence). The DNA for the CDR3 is TGTGCCAGTAGTGACCGGGGTCTGAACACTGAAGCTTTCTTT. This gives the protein CASSDRGLNTEAFF.

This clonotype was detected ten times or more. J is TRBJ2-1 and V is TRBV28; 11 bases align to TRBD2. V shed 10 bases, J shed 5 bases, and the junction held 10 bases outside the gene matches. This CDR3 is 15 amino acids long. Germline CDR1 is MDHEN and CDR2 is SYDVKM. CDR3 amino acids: CAIVPGLAENNEQFF. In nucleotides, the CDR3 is TGTGCCATCGTCCCGGGACTAGCGGAGAACAATGAGCAGTTCTTC.

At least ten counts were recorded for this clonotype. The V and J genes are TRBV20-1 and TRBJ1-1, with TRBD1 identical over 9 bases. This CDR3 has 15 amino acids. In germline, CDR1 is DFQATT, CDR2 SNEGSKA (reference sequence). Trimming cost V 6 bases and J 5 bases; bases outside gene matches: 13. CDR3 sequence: CSATRGQGPGTEAFF. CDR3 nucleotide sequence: TGCAGTGCCACTAGGGGACAGGGACCGGGGACTGAAGCTTTCTTT.

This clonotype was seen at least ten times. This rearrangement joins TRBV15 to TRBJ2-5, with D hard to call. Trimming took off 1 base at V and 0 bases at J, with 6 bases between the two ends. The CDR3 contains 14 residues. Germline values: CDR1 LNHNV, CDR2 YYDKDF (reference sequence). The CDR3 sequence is CATSRAGYQETQYF. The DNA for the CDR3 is TGTGCCACCAGCAGAGCCGGGTACCAAGAGACCCAGTACTTC. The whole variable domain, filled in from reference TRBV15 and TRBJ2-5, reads DAMVIQNPRYQVTQFGKPVTLSCSQTLNHNVMYWYQQKSSQAPKLLFHYYDKDFNNEADTPDNFQSRRPNTSFCFLDIRSPGLGDTAMYLCATSRAGYQETQYFGPGTRLLVL.

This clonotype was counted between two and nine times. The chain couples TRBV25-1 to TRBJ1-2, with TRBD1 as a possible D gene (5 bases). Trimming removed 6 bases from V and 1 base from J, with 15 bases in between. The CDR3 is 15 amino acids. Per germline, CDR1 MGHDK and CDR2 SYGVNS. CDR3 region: CASRPEGRLNYGYTF. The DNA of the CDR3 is TGTGCCAGCAGACCAGAGGGGAGGCTTAACTATGGCTACACCTTC.

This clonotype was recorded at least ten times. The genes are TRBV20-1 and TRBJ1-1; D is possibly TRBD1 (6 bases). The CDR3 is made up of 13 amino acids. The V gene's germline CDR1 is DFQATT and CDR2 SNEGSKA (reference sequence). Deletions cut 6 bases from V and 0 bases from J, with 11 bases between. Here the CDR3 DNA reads TGCAGTGCCAGGGACACCTTGAACACTGAAGCTTTCTTT. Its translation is CSARDTLNTEAFF.

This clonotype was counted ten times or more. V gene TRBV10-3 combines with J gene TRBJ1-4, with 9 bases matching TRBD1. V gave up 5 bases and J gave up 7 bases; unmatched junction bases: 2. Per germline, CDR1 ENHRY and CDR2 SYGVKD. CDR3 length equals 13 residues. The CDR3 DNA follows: TGTGCCATCAGTCCGGGACAGGGTGAAAAACTGTTTTTT. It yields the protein CAISPGQGEKLFF.

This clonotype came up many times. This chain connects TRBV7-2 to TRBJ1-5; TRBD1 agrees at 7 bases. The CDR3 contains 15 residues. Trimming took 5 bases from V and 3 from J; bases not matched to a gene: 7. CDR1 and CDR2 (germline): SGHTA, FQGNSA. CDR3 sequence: CASSPDRADNQPQHF. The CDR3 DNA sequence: TGTGCCAGCAGCCCAGACAGGGCAGACAATCAGCCCCAGCATTTT.

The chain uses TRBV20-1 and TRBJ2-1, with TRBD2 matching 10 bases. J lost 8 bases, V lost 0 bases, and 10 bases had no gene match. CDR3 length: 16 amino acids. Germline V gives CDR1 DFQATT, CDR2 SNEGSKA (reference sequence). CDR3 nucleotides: TGCAGTGCTAGAGATTTAAAAACTAGCGGGACAGATGAGCAGTTCTTC. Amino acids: CSARDLKTSGTDEQFF.

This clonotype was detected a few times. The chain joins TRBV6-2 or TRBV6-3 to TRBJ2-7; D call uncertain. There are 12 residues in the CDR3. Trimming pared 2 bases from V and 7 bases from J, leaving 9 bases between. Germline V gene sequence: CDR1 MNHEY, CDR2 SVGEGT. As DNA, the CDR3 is TGTGCCAGCAGTTACGTGGGGTTGGAGCAGTACTTC. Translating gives CASSYVGLEQYF.